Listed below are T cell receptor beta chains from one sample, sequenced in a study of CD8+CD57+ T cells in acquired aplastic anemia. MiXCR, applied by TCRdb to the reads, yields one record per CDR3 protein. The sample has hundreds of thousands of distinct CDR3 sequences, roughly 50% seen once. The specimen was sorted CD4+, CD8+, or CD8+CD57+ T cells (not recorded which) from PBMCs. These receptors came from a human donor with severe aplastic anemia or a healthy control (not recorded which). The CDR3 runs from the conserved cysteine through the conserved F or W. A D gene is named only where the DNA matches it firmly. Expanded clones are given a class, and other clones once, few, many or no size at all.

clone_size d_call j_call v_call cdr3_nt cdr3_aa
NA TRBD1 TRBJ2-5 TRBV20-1 TGCAGTGCTAGGAAGACAGGGGGCGAGACCCAGTACTTC CSARKTGGETQYF
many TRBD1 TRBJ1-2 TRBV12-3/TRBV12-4 TGTGCCAGCAGTGACCCGGGACAGGGCGTATATGGCTACACCTTC CASSDPGQGVYGYTF
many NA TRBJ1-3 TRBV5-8 TGTGCCAGCAGCTTTATCCCCAGGGACCGGAACTCTGGAAACACCATATATTTT CASSFIPRDRNSGNTIYF
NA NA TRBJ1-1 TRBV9 TGTGCCACCGAGAAGACGGCGAACACTGAAGCTTTCTTT CATEKTANTEAFF
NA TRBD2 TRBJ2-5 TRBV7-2 TGTGCCAGCAGCTTAAAAACTTCTAGCGGGGGAGGAGAGACCCAGTACTTC CASSLKTSSGGGETQYF
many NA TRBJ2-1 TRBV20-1 TGCAGTGCTAGGGGGGGTTTGAGTGAGCAGTTCTTC CSARGGLSEQFF
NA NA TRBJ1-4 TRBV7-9 TGTGCCAGCAGACTAGGGGATATAAGGGAAAAACTGTTTTTT CASRLGDIREKLFF
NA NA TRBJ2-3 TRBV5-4 TGTGCCAGCAGCTTGAGAAGTACTCGCACAGATACGCAGTATTTT CASSLRSTRTDTQYF
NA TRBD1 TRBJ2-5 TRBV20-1 TGCAGTGCTAGACCCCAGGGACAGGAGACCCAGTACTTC CSARPQGQETQYF
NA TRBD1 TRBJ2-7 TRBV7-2 TGTGCCAGCAGCTTAGAAGGGACAGGGGGCGACGAGCAGTACTTC CASSLEGTGGDEQYF
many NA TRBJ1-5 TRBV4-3 TGCGCCAGCAGCCCCTCGGGGAGGGGTCAGCCCCAGCATTTT CASSPSGRGQPQHF
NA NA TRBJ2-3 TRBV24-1 TGTGCCACCAGTGATCAACAGGGATCGAGCACAGATACGCAGTATTTT CATSDQQGSSTDTQYF
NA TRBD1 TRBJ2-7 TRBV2 TGTGCCAGCAGGGGACAGGGCTCCTACGAGCAGTACTTC CASRGQGSYEQYF
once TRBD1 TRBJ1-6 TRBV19 TGTGCCACCCGGGACAGGCTTCCTTCACCCCTCCACTTT CATRDRLPSPLHF
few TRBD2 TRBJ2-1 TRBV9 TGTGCCAGCAGCGTCGGACTAGCGGAATACAATGAGCAGTTCTTC CASSVGLAEYNEQFF
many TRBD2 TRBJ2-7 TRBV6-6 TGTGCCAGCAGAAGCGGGGGCAACTCCTACGAGCAGTACTTC CASRSGGNSYEQYF
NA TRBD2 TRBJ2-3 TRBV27 TGTGCCAGCAGTTTATTGCCTACTAGCGGGGGACTAGATACGCAGTATTTT CASSLLPTSGGLDTQYF
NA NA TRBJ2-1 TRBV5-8 TGTGCCAGCAGCTTGGCAGGGATCTCCTACAATGAGCAGTTCTTC CASSLAGISYNEQFF
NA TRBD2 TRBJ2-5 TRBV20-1 TGCAGCACCCCACAGCCCGCGGGGGAAGGAGAGACCCAGTACTTC CSTPQPAGEGETQYF
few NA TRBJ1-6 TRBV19 TGTGCCAGTAGTATATGGGAGGGCGTTAATTCACCCCTCCACTTT CASSIWEGVNSPLHF
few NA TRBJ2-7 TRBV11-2 TGTGCCAGCAGCCTCCGGGACGGTTACTACGAGCAGTACTTC CASSLRDGYYEQYF
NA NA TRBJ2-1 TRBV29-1 TGCAGCGCTGGTGGGAGAAGTCAAAGGAATGAGCAGTTCTTC CSAGGRSQRNEQFF
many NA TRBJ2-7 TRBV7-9 TGTGCCAGCACCGACCAGGGCCAGCGCCCCCACGAGCAGTACTTC CASTDQGQRPHEQYF
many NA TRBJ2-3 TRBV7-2 TGTGCCAGCAGCATCCAGGTCGAGAGCGCAGATACGCAGTATTTT CASSIQVESADTQYF
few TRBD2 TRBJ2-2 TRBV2 TGTGCCAGCCTCGGGGAGGGCTGGGCCGGGGAGCTGTTTTTT CASLGEGWAGELFF
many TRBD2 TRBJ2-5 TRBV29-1 TGCAGCGTTGATCTACTAGCGCGGGAGACCCAGTACTTC CSVDLLARETQYF
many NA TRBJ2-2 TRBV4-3 TGCGCCAGCAGCCAAGATCGGGATACCGGGGAGCTGTTTTTT CASSQDRDTGELFF
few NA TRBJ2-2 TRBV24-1 TGTGCCACCAGTGATTCGTACCCCGCCGGGGAGCTGTTTTTT CATSDSYPAGELFF
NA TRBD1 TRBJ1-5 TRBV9 TGTGCCAGCAGCGCGGGACAGGGGAAGAATCAGCCCCAGCATTTT CASSAGQGKNQPQHF
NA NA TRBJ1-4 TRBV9 TGTGCCAGCAGCGTAGGTAGTAGTGGTGGCCAGGGGATCGAAAAACTGTTTTTT CASSVGSSGGQGIEKLFF
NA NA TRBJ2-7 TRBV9 TGTGCCAGCAGCTCAGGGACACACTCGGTCTACGAGCAGTACTTC CASSSGTHSVYEQYF
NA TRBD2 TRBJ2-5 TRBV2 TGTGCCAGCAGTGAATCCAGCGGGGGTTTTAAAGAGACCCAGTACTTC CASSESSGGFKETQYF
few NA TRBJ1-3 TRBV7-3 TGTGCCAGCAGCTTAATTGGGAGTACCCAGGGCACCATATATTTT CASSLIGSTQGTIYF
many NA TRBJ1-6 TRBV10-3 TGTGCCATCAGTGAAAACCAGGGGCGGGATTCACCCCTCCACTTT CAISENQGRDSPLHF
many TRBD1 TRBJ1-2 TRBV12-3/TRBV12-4 TGTGCCAGCAGTTTAGCGACAGGGGCTAACTATGGCTACACCTTC CASSLATGANYGYTF
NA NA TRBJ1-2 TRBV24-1 TGTGCCACCAGTGATCGATTCCAACCGGGACACCGAAACCCTTACTATGGCTACACCTTC CATSDRFQPGHRNPYYGYTF
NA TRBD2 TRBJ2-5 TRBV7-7 TGTGCTAGCAGCTTAGGACCGAGCGGGGGGGGTCAAGAGACCCAGTACTTC CASSLGPSGGGQETQYF
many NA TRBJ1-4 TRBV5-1 TGCGCCAGCAGCTTGCCAGAAGGGTCAACTAATGAAAAACTGTTTTTT CASSLPEGSTNEKLFF
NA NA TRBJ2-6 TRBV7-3 TGTGCCAGCAGTTTAGGCAGGGTCCCTAGGGTTGGGAACTCTGGGGCCAACGTCCTGACTTTC CASSLGRVPRVGNSGANVLTF